The rows below give T cell receptor beta chains drawn from one sample of a study of blood T cell repertoires in COVID-19. Sequencing used immunoSEQ multiplex PCR; TCRdb keeps in-frame clones, though not all of them. The sample holds about 180,000 clones; nearly 80% are singletons and the top ten take over 13%. Material for sequencing was PBMCs or T cells enriched from blood (not recorded which). These receptors all come from a man in his 60s who had been exposed to COVID-19. The CDR3 runs from the conserved cysteine through the conserved F or W. The D gene is left open where the match is weak. Part of the rows lack a size; the others show once, few, many or a class for expanded clones.

j_call: TRBJ1-2
d_call: -
v_call: TRBV19
clone_size: -
cdr3_length: 13
cdr3_aa: CASSQDGNYGYTF
cdr3_nt: TGTGCCAGTAGTCAAGACGGGAACTATGGCTACACCTTC

j_call: TRBJ2-1
d_call: -
v_call: TRBV9
clone_size: -
cdr3_length: 13
cdr3_aa: CASSHTSRNEQFF
cdr3_nt: TGTGCCAGCAGCCATACATCACGCAATGAGCAGTTCTTC

j_call: TRBJ2-1
d_call: TRBD2
v_call: TRBV19
clone_size: -
cdr3_length: 16
cdr3_aa: CASSSRLAGSYNEQFF
cdr3_nt: TGTGCCAGTAGTTCCCGACTAGCGGGCTCCTACAATGAGCAGTTCTTC

j_call: TRBJ2-1
d_call: -
v_call: TRBV28
clone_size: -
cdr3_length: 14
cdr3_aa: CASGAFRSYNEQFF
cdr3_nt: TGTGCCAGCGGGGCGTTCCGATCCTACAATGAGCAGTTCTTC

j_call: TRBJ1-1
d_call: -
v_call: TRBV2
clone_size: -
cdr3_length: 12
cdr3_aa: CASSEHDTEAFF
cdr3_nt: TGTGCCAGCAGTGAACATGACACTGAAGCTTTCTTT

j_call: TRBJ1-3
d_call: TRBD1
v_call: TRBV29-1
clone_size: -
cdr3_length: 16
cdr3_aa: CSVEIRGRSAGNTIYF
cdr3_nt: TGCAGCGTTGAGATCAGGGGGCGCTCGGCCGGAAACACCATATATTTT

j_call: TRBJ1-5
d_call: -
v_call: TRBV6-6
clone_size: few
cdr3_length: 13
cdr3_aa: CASSSSGEQPQHF
cdr3_nt: TGTGCCAGCAGTTCTAGCGGGGAGCAGCCCCAGCATTTT

j_call: TRBJ2-7
d_call: -
v_call: TRBV30
clone_size: once
cdr3_length: 14
cdr3_aa: CAWSWGAGEDEQYF
cdr3_nt: TGTGCCTGGAGTTGGGGGGCGGGAGAAGACGAGCAGTACTTC

j_call: TRBJ2-7
d_call: TRBD2
v_call: TRBV7-2
clone_size: -
cdr3_length: 14
cdr3_aa: CASLFTSGPYEQYF
cdr3_nt: TGTGCCAGCCTCTTCACTAGCGGCCCCTACGAGCAGTACTTC

j_call: TRBJ2-1
d_call: -
v_call: TRBV21-1
clone_size: -
cdr3_length: 15
cdr3_aa: CASRRGLAGGNEQFF
cdr3_nt: TGTGCCAGCAGGCGCGGACTAGCGGGAGGCAATGAGCAGTTCTTC

j_call: TRBJ1-6
d_call: -
v_call: TRBV2
clone_size: -
cdr3_length: 17
cdr3_aa: CASSDHRWSSYNSPLHF
cdr3_nt: TGTGCCAGCAGTGACCACCGTTGGAGCTCCTATAATTCACCCCTCCACTTT

j_call: TRBJ2-7
d_call: TRBD2
v_call: TRBV19
clone_size: -
cdr3_length: 15
cdr3_aa: CASSIKASGSAEQYF
cdr3_nt: TGTGCCAGTAGTATTAAGGCTAGCGGGAGCGCGGAGCAGTACTTC

j_call: TRBJ2-3
d_call: -
v_call: TRBV6-4
clone_size: -
cdr3_length: 17
cdr3_aa: CASSDPWGGTSTDTQYF
cdr3_nt: TGTGCCAGCAGTGACCCGTGGGGCGGGACTAGCACAGATACGCAGTATTTT

j_call: TRBJ2-7
d_call: -
v_call: TRBV5-6
clone_size: -
cdr3_length: 12
cdr3_aa: CASSRTDYEQYF
cdr3_nt: TGTGCCAGCAGTCGTACAGACTACGAGCAGTACTTC

j_call: TRBJ2-5
d_call: TRBD1
v_call: TRBV5-1
clone_size: -
cdr3_length: 15
cdr3_aa: CASSLGGTGEETQYF
cdr3_nt: TGCGCCAGCAGCCTCGGGGGGACAGGGGAAGAGACCCAGTACTTC

j_call: TRBJ2-7
d_call: -
v_call: TRBV28
clone_size: once
cdr3_length: 14
cdr3_aa: CASSFGSSLYEQYF
cdr3_nt: TGTGCCAGCAGTTTTGGCAGTTCCCTCTACGAGCAGTACTTC

j_call: TRBJ2-3
d_call: -
v_call: TRBV6-9
clone_size: -
cdr3_length: 17
cdr3_aa: CASINKLAKGSPDTQYF
cdr3_nt: TGTGCCAGCATCAATAAACTAGCCAAAGGTTCCCCAGATACGCAGTATTTT

j_call: TRBJ1-5
d_call: -
v_call: TRBV28
clone_size: -
cdr3_length: 13
cdr3_aa: CATSDRSNQPQHF
cdr3_nt: TGTGCCACTTCGGACAGATCAAATCAGCCCCAGCATTTT

j_call: TRBJ2-7
d_call: -
v_call: TRBV6-7
clone_size: once
cdr3_length: 17
cdr3_aa: CASSYAPGPNPLYEQYF
cdr3_nt: TGTGCCAGCAGTTACGCACCGGGTCCTAACCCATTATACGAGCAGTACTTC

j_call: TRBJ1-2
d_call: -
v_call: TRBV30
clone_size: -
cdr3_length: 15
cdr3_aa: CAWSVTGRRIYGYTF
cdr3_nt: TGTGCCTGGAGTGTCACCGGGAGGCGGATTTATGGCTACACCTTC

j_call: TRBJ2-7
d_call: TRBD1
v_call: TRBV19
clone_size: once
cdr3_length: 13
cdr3_aa: CASSSGTGYEQYF
cdr3_nt: TGTGCCAGTAGTTCTGGGACAGGCTACGAGCAGTACTTC

j_call: TRBJ1-6
d_call: -
v_call: TRBV7-2
clone_size: -
cdr3_length: 13
cdr3_aa: CASSLAQNSPLHF
cdr3_nt: TGTGCCAGCAGCCTAGCACAGAATTCACCCCTCCACTTT

j_call: TRBJ1-5
d_call: -
v_call: TRBV6-5
clone_size: few
cdr3_length: 13
cdr3_aa: CASSLNGGQPQHF
cdr3_nt: TGTGCCAGCAGCCTAAACGGGGGTCAGCCCCAGCATTTT

j_call: TRBJ1-2
d_call: TRBD1
v_call: TRBV27
clone_size: -
cdr3_length: 17
cdr3_aa: CASSSTNRGLVGYGYTF
cdr3_nt: TGTGCCAGCAGTTCCACGAACAGGGGGCTAGTTGGGTATGGCTACACCTTC

j_call: TRBJ1-5
d_call: TRBD1
v_call: TRBV4-1
clone_size: -
cdr3_length: 15
cdr3_aa: CASSSSGQGISPQHF
cdr3_nt: TGCGCCAGCAGCTCATCCGGACAGGGAATTTCGCCCCAGCATTTT

j_call: TRBJ1-3
d_call: -
v_call: TRBV19
clone_size: -
cdr3_length: 16
cdr3_aa: CASSPTQRVGGNTIYF
cdr3_nt: TGTGCCAGTAGTCCGACCCAGAGGGTCGGAGGAAACACCATATATTTT

j_call: TRBJ2-3
d_call: -
v_call: TRBV7-8
clone_size: -
cdr3_length: 13
cdr3_aa: CASSYPSGDTQYF
cdr3_nt: TGTGCCAGCAGCTACCCTAGTGGAGATACGCAGTATTTT